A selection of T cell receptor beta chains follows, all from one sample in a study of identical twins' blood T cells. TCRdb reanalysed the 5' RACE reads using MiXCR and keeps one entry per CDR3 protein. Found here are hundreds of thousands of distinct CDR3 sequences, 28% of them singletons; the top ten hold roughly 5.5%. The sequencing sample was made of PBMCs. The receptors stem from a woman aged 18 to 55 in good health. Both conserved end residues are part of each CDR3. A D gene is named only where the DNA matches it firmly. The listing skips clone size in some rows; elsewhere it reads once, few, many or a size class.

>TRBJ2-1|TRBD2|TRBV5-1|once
TGCGCCAGCAGCTTGTCCCTGGGACTAGGCAATGAGCAGTTCTTC
CASSLSLGLGNEQFF
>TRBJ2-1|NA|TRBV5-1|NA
TGCGCCAGCAGCTTGGCGGAGACGCAGGGGTATGAGCAGTTCTTC
CASSLAETQGYEQFF
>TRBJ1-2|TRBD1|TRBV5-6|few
TGTGCCAGCAGCTTCAGGGGGCGCATCTATGGCTACACCTTC
CASSFRGRIYGYTF
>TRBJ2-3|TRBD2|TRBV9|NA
TGTGCCAGCAGAGCGGGGAGGGGCACAGATACGCAGTATTTT
CASRAGRGTDTQYF
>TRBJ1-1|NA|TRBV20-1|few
TGCAGTGCTAGAGATTCTAGGTCGCCCGAAAAAACTTTCTTT
CSARDSRSPEKTFF
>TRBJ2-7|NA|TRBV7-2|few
TGTGCCAGCAGCTTAGCGCTCCTAGACTACGAGCAGTACTTC
CASSLALLDYEQYF
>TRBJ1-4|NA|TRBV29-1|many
TGCAGCGTTGACAGCGGACATGAAAAACTGTTTTTT
CSVDSGHEKLFF
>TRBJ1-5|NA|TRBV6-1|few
TGTGCCAGCAGCCACGAACTACAGGCCGGAGGACAGCCCCAGCATTTT
CASSHELQAGGQPQHF
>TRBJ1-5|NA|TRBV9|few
TGTGCCAGCAGCGTATCTGCAGCACCGAATCAGCCCCAGCATTTT
CASSVSAAPNQPQHF
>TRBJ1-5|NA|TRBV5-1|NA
TGCGCCAGCAGCAAGGGGGATAGCAATCAGCCCCAGCATTTT
CASSKGDSNQPQHF
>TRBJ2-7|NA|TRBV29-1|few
TGCAGCGTTGGGGACGGGACCGACGAGCAGTACTTC
CSVGDGTDEQYF
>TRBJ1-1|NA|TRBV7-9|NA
TGTGTCAGCAAGGGGGGCGAGACTGAAGCTTTCTTT
CVSKGGETEAFF
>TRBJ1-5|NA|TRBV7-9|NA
TGTGCCAGCAGCTTAAGCATTAGCAATCAGCCCCAGCATTTT
CASSLSISNQPQHF
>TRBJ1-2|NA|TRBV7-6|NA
TGTGCCAGCAGTCTCATGGGAGGGCCGCCCTATGGCTACACCTTC
CASSLMGGPPYGYTF
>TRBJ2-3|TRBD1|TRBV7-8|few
TGTGCCAGCAGCTTCGGGACAGGGTTTCGGTTTGCAGATACGCAGTATTTT
CASSFGTGFRFADTQYF
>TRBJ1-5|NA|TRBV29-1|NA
TGCAGCGTTGAACGGGGACTAAATCAGCCCCAGCATTTT
CSVERGLNQPQHF
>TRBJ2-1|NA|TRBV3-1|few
TGTGCCAGCAGCCGCTCCCTCGGTCAATACAATGAGCAGTTCTTC
CASSRSLGQYNEQFF
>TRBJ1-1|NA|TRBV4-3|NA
TGCGCCAGCAGCCCACGGACAGAGAGCCTCTACCCTTTTTTCTTT
CASSPRTESLYPFFF
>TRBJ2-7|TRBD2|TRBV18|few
TGTGCCAGCTCACCACCTGGACTAGCGGTCCCCTACGAGCAGTACTTC
CASSPPGLAVPYEQYF
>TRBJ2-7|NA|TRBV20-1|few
TGCAGTGCCCACCACGGACAGAAGCACGAGCAGTACTTC
CSAHHGQKHEQYF
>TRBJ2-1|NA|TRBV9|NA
TGTGCCAGCAGCGCGGGACTCAACTCACGTTACGTTGAGCAGTTCTTC
CASSAGLNSRYVEQFF
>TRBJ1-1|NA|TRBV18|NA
TGTGCCAGCTCACCCCGGTCCGATAGTGAAGCTTTCTTT
CASSPRSDSEAFF
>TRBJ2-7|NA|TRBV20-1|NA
TGCAGTGCAGAAATGGGGGAAAGGCAGTACTTC
CSAEMGERQYF
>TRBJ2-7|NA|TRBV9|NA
TGTGCCAGCAGCGTAGATGGCGGGTCGACCTACGAGCAGTACTTC
CASSVDGGSTYEQYF
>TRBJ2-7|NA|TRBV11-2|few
TGTGCCAGCAGCCTTGGACAGCCCGGATACGAGCAGTACTTC
CASSLGQPGYEQYF
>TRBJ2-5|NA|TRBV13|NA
TGTGCCAGCAGCTTAGCTCAGCTAGAGACCCAGTACTTC
CASSLAQLETQYF
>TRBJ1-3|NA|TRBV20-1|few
TGCAGTGCTAGCAGGGGTTATGAGGGAAACACCATATATTTT
CSASRGYEGNTIYF
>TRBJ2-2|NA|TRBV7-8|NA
TGTGCCAGCAGCTTTCGAGACCCGGCCGGGGAGCTGTTTTTT
CASSFRDPAGELFF
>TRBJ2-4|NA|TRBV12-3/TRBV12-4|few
TGTGCCAGCAGCAGGGATTTAGCCAAAAACATTCAGTACTTC
CASSRDLAKNIQYF
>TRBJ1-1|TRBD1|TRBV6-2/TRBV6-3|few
TGTGCCAGCAGTTCCCTGACAGGGTGGATAGGGAACACTGAAGCTTTCTTT
CASSSLTGWIGNTEAFF
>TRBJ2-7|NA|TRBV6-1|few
TGTGCCAGCAGTGCAACACAGAGAGGGGCCCCCCGTGGTCAGTACTTC
CASSATQRGAPRGQYF